This is a list of T cell receptor beta chains from one sample in a study of T cells after yellow fever vaccination. TCRdb processed the 5' RACE reads anew with MiXCR; each CDR3 protein has one entry. The sample holds about 230,000 distinct CDR3 sequences, 5.5% to 8.5% seen once. Sequenced material: CD4+ T cells sorted from PBMCs, taken on the day of the yellow fever booster vaccination. Receptors originate from a man aged 25-45 years who received the YFV17D yellow fever vaccine. Each CDR3 is given with its conserved first and last residue. A D gene is named only where the DNA matches it firmly. Only part of the rows carry a size: once, few, many, or a class if the clone is expanded.

>TRBV25-1|TRBJ2-2|-|16|TRBD2
TGTGCCAGCAGTGAGGTGCTAGCGGGGGGTACCGGGGAGCTGTTTTTT
CASSEVLAGGTGELFF
>TRBV20-1|TRBJ1-4|-|13|-
TGCAGTGCTAGAGGAGGCAGGAATGAAAAACTGTTTTTT
CSARGGRNEKLFF
>TRBV5-4|TRBJ1-1|-|14|-
TGTGCCAGCAGCGGTGGACCCGGGGTCGCTGAAGCTTTCTTT
CASSGGPGVAEAFF
>TRBV5-5|TRBJ1-2|once|16|TRBD1
TGTGCCAGCAGCTTGGCCCCGGGGGACAGGGGCGGTGGCTACACCTTC
CASSLAPGDRGGGYTF
>TRBV3-1|TRBJ2-3|few|16|TRBD2
TGTGCCAGCAGTCTCTTAGCGGGAAAAGGGGAGGATACGCAGTATTTT
CASSLLAGKGEDTQYF
>TRBV12-3/TRBV12-4|TRBJ2-3|many|16|-
TGTGCCAGCAGTTTGTTATCGGAACTTGGAACAGATACGCAGTATTTT
CASSLLSELGTDTQYF
>TRBV5-1|TRBJ2-3|many|16|-
TGCGCCAGCAGCCGCGTAGACCCCGGTATCTCAGATACGCAGTATTTT
CASSRVDPGISDTQYF
>TRBV6-5|TRBJ2-1|many|15|TRBD1
TGTGCCAGCAGTTATGGGACAGGGAATTTCAATGAGCAGTTCTTC
CASSYGTGNFNEQFF
>TRBV24-1|TRBJ2-1|-|14|TRBD1
TGTGCCACCAGTCGAGGACAGGGGGCTAATGAGCAGTTCTTC
CATSRGQGANEQFF
>TRBV19|TRBJ1-1|-|15|TRBD1
TGTGCCAGTAGTCCCTCGACAGGGGAGAGGACTGAAGCTTTCTTT
CASSPSTGERTEAFF
>TRBV5-6|TRBJ1-1|many|13|-
TGTGCCAGCAGCTTGGACACGAACACTGAAGCTTTCTTT
CASSLDTNTEAFF
>TRBV7-2|TRBJ2-7|many|15|-
TGTGCCAGCAGCTTAGCTCGGCAGGGCTCCTACGAGCAGTACTTC
CASSLARQGSYEQYF
>TRBV20-1|TRBJ1-2|few|13|TRBD1
TGCAGTGCTAGAGGACAGGGCAGCTATGGCTACACCTTC
CSARGQGSYGYTF
>TRBV7-8|TRBJ1-2|many|14|-
TGTGCCAGCAGCTTAGCGGTACACAGCTATGGCTACACCTTC
CASSLAVHSYGYTF
>TRBV7-2|TRBJ1-2|few|16|-
TGTGCCAGCAGCTTAGGGGCTGTTCGGAAAAACTATGGCTACACCTTC
CASSLGAVRKNYGYTF